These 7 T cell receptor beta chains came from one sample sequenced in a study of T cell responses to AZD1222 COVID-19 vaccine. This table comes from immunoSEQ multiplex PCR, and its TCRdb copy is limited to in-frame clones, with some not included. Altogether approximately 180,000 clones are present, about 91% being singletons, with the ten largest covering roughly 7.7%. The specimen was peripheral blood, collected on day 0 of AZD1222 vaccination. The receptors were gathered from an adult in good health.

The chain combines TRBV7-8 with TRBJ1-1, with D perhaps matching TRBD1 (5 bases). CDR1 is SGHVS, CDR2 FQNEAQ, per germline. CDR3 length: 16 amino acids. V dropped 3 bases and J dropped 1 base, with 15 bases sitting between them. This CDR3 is CASSFSAGTANTEAFF. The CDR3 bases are TGTGCCAGCAGCTTTAGCGCCGGGACGGCGAACACTGAAGCTTTCTTT. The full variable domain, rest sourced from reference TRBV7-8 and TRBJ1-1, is GAGVSQSPRYKVAKRGQDVALRCDPISGHVSLFWYQQALGQGPEFLTYFQNEAQLDKSGLPSDRFFAERPEGSVSTLKIQRTQQEDSAVYLCASSFSAGTANTEAFFGQGTRLTVV.

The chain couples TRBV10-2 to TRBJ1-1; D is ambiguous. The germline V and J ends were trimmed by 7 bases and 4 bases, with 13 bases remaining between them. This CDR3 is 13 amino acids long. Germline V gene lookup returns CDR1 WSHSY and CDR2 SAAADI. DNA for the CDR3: TGCGCCAGCAAGAGCAGTAGGGTCACTGAAGCTTTCTTT. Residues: CASKSSRVTEAFF.

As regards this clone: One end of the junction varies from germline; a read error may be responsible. The CDR3, as DNA: TGCGCCAGCAGTGAGTCGAATTCGGGCCTTAATGGGCAGTTCTTC. Its translation: CASSESNSGLNGQFF. V usage is TRBV10-1 and J usage is TRBJ2-1, with D hard to call. The CDR3 is 15 residues long. Germline CDR1 is WNHNN and CDR2 is SYGVQD (reference sequence).

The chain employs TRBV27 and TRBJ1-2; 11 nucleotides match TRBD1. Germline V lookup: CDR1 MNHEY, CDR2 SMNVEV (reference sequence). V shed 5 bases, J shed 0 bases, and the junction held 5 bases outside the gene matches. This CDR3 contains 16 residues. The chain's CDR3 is CASSPWTGGSNYGYTF. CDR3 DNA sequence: TGTGCCAGCAGTCCCTGGACAGGGGGCTCTAACTATGGCTACACCTTC.

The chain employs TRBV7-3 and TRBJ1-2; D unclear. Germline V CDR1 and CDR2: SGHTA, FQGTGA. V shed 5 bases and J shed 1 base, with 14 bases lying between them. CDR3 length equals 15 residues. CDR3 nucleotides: TGTGCCAGCAGCCCCCAAGGCTGGGGTAACTATGGCTACACCTTC. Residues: CASSPQGWGNYGYTF.

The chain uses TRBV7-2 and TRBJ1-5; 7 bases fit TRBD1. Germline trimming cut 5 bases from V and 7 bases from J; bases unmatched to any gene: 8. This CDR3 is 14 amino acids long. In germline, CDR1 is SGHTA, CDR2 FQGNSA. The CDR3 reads CASSPSGGVQPQHF. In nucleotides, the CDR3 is TGTGCCAGCAGCCCCTCAGGGGGGGTGCAGCCCCAGCATTTT.

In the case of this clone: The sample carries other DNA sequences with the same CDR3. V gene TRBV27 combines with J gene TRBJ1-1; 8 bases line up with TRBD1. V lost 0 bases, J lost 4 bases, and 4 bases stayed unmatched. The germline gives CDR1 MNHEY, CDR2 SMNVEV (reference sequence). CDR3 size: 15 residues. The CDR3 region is CASSLSGRGRTEAFF. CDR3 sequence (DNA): TGTGCCAGCAGTTTATCAGGCAGGGGGCGCACTGAAGCTTTCTTT.